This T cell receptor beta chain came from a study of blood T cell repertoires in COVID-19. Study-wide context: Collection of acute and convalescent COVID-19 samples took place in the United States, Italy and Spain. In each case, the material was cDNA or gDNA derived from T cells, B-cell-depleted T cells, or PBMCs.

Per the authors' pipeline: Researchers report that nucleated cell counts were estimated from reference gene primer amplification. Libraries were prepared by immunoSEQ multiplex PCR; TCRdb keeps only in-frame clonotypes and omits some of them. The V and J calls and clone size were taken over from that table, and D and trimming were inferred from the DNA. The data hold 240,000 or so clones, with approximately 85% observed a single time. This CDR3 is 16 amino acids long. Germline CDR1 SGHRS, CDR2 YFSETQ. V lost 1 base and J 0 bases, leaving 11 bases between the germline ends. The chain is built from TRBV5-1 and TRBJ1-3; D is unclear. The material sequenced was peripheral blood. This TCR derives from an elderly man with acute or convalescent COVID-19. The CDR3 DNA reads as TGCGCCAGCAGCTTGAGTCCGAGTGGCTCTGGAAACACCATATATTTT. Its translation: CASSLSPSGSGNTIYF.